This section outlines one TCR beta chain sequence together with its context. The antigen it recognizes is unknown. Base qualities were left out, and no much larger clone turns up one base away. Hyperthyroidism patients were newly diagnosed, with disease duration under 2 months, and aged 18 to 65 years. Patients with other autoimmune diseases, uncontrolled infections, pregnancy or lactation were excluded. Diagnosis was based on clinical symptoms, serum thyroxine, TRAb, thyroid ultrasound and orbital computed tomography. Total RNA was extracted with Trizol reagent and quality-checked on an Agilent 2100 Bioanalyzer. This specimen comes from a study of Graves' ophthalmopathy and Graves' hyperthyroidism (dated by TCRdb to 2016 to 2018). At the level of the whole study: Hyperthyroidism was defined as stable when no progression to ophthalmopathy occurred within 18 months of follow-up. The study used TCR beta repertoire signatures to distinguish Graves' ophthalmopathy from Graves' hyperthyroidism and to predict progression to ophthalmopathy. In roughly 6 hyperthyroidism patients, T-cell repertoires of thyroid tissue and blood were compared. In total, 135 blood samples were TCR-sequenced: around 42 ophthalmopathy, some 75 hyperthyroidism and roughly 17 hyperthyroidism-to-ophthalmopathy patients. Once sampling was done, hyperthyroidism patients were given methimazole at a starting dose of 30 mg daily, while ophthalmopathy patients were given high-dose intravenous methylprednisolone. To explore V-J signatures distinguishing ophthalmopathy from hyperthyroidism, a discovery set of 100 patients (roughly 44 ophthalmopathy, 57 stable hyperthyroidism) was enrolled. An independent validation cohort comprised some 19 hyperthyroidism patients and 15 to 17 patients who later progressed from hyperthyroidism to ophthalmopathy.

The CDR3 measures 16 amino acids from cysteine to phenylalanine. Only CDR3 DNA remains: 48 bases, in frame from the first base. CDR1 and CDR2 are drawn from the germline V gene: SNHLY, FYNNEI. From V the trimming removes 8 bases and from J it removes 2 bases, while the gene matches leave 13 bases of the junction unaccounted for. Findings and caveats that apply to the study as a whole: Most of the expanded thyroid clonotypes with a frequency above 0.001 were also detected in blood, and it was suggested that the thyroid immune response may be reflected by blood repertoires. Sample size was not predetermined statistically, and investigators were not blinded to group allocation. In cross-validation, the 13-signature model distinguished ophthalmopathy from stable hyperthyroidism with 85% to 90% sensitivity and around 81% specificity, and in the test set the corresponding values were roughly 80% and 76%. In validation, the model predicted ophthalmopathy progression with about 71% sensitivity and about 77% specificity; approximately 12 predicted patients were CT-confirmed with GO in a median of approximately 6.5 months.

TCR beta CDR3 regions were amplified from RNA transcripts for repertoire sequencing. A first-round RT-PCR used HTBI primers with the Qiagen OneStep RT-PCR kit, followed by a second-round multiplex PCR, size selection and purification. Libraries were sequenced on an Illumina HiSeq2000 using paired-end 100 bp reads. Regarding the original processing steps: SOAPnuke was used to process the reads, throwing out any read that had adapters, had uncalled bases, had a mean Phred below 15, or lacked an exact constant-primer or identifier match. COPE v1.2.5 was used to merge the high-quality paired reads. Each unique nucleotide sequence was defined as a clonotype, and clonotypes were aligned to IMGT TRB V, D and J references with MiTCR v1.1. The analysis was limited to V-J combinations with a frequency above 0.0001, which together covered over 99% of the repertoires. For each V-J combination, a TCR clonal expansion and chaos score was defined as F50 clonal expansion divided by the chaos observed in the TCRdist matrix. Welch's t-statistics and random forest were used to reduce the features to 10 to 15 V-J combinations, which were then used as input to a naive Bayes classifier. The similarity between thyroid and blood repertoires was quantified using the Morisita-Horn index. The public reads were run again by TCRdb, first through fastp at Q25 and then through MiXCR, and only productive beta chains were kept. CDR3 protein sequences are deduplicated, and each keeps its most common genes and DNA. Here the V and J calls rest on TCRdb's processing, not on the authors' analysis. This sample comprises about 1.1 million distinct CDR3 sequences, 35% to 40% of them detected only once. 11% of the sample lies in the top ten.

The chain joins TRBV2 to TRBJ2-7; 9 middle bases align to TRBD2. This clonotype was obtained from an adult man with Graves' hyperthyroidism. Sequenced input: peripheral blood or thyroid tissue (not recorded which). The nucleotide sequence reads as follows: TGTGCCAGCTTAGGGGTTAGAGCGGGAGGTACCTACGAGCAGTACTTC. This codes for CASLGVRAGGTYEQYF.